This T cell receptor beta chain was sequenced in a study of cytomegalovirus exposure and HLA in healthy donors (dated by TCRdb to about 2017). As for the study more broadly: According to an earlier analysis of a few hundred of the donors, 200 million or so T cells yielded some 110 million unique TCR beta sequences and 250 to 350 Gb of sequence data. Approximately 310 gigabases of sequencing data and tens of millions of unique TCR sequences were included in an early release covering around 600 HLA-typed donors. Of the roughly 400 genotyped donors, about 80% fell in the genetic ancestry cluster associated with self-reported Caucasian donors. The study aimed to test whether cataloging public T cell receptors could reveal signatures of past pathogen exposure. The T cell repertoires of some 700 subjects were profiled by immunosequencing and related to cytomegalovirus serostatus. In addition to the first cohort of 500 to 850 subjects, a separate validation cohort of some 120 different subjects was used. To predict cytomegalovirus infection status, the study combined high-throughput TCR immunosequencing, statistical association of individual TCRs with disease status, and machine learning. To study patterns of TCR occurrence, a later analysis re-analyzed previously published TCR beta repertoires from 666 donors and added high-resolution HLA genotyping. The later analysis used no new phenotypic data to find candidate immune exposures, relying instead on TCR beta sequences and their occurrence across donors. An earlier analysis of some 500 of the donors applied high-throughput TCR beta sequencing to assess whether each TCR beta V gene segment acted as functional or pseudogenic. Donor age, sex, ethnicity and CMV serostatus were compiled alongside the repertoire data. A later genetic analysis took genome-wide SNP genotypes for 398 of the 666 donors and used that subset as a discovery cohort. Every discovery cohort repertoire had been produced on one sequencing platform. Both class I and class II loci were covered by HLA typing, at four-digit resolution. Typing coverage differed by locus: A, B, C, DRB1 and DQB1 were typed in roughly 620-630 donors, DQA1 in 500 to 550, DPA1 in around 600, and DPB1 in 472. A few DR-DQ haplotypes were treated as single units for association and clustering because of strong linkage in the cohort. Among about 360 genotyped donors of the cohort, an average of 235,054 unique TCR beta nucleotide sequences were sequenced per donor, about a sixth of them non-productive. Overall study outcomes, separate from this receptor: Some IMGT-functional V segments, including TRBV6-2 and TRBV6-3, could not be told apart with the 87-base-pair reads, so those segments were excluded. A group of highly shared sequence variants was considered likely to be a technical artifact of the sequencing pipeline. The study listed approximately 150 TCR beta chains as associated with cytomegalovirus. Presence/absence analyses assumed roughly uniform sequencing depth across donors, an assumption that may not hold. V-gene and J-gene trimming of TCR beta chains was associated with a missense DCLRE1C variant in a later genetic analysis, and the association was replicated in an independent cohort. Specific HLA alleles were associated with roughly 17,000 TCR beta sequences at a false discovery rate of 0.05 in a later analysis. In an earlier analysis of fewer than 750 of the donors, most TCR beta V segments were observed in productive rearrangements about 87% or about 30% of the time, broadly matching IMGT annotations. When HLA alleles, especially DR and DQ, strongly co-occurred, attributing TCR associations to individual alleles was difficult. According to the authors, the approach could potentially be generalized to other disease states and immunological phenotypes. A further reported finding was that TCR beta sequences accurately predicted the HLA-A and HLA-B alleles for most subjects in the first cohort. The classifier was reported to diagnose cytomegalovirus status with high specificity and sensitivity in both the original and validation cohorts. Most TCR sequences were seen in very few donors, while some public TCRs were found in many individuals. In a later genetic analysis, fewer N-insertions in productive TCRs were reported among donors in an Asian-associated ancestry cluster than the roughly 700-donor mean. In a later analysis, most CMV-associated TCR beta chains were found to appear HLA-restricted, with HLA associations seemingly driven largely by CMV exposure. Compared with equally common non-associated chains, HLA-associated TCR beta chains in a later analysis were more clonally expanded and had lower generation probabilities. The only immune exposure information available for the cohort was CMV serostatus. This cohort had only TCR beta chains sequenced, and the lack of alpha or paired-chain data limited which features could be detected. In vitro tests confirmed that a few of the cytomegalovirus-associated TCR beta chains recognize cytomegalovirus antigens. A later analysis reported that several top co-occurrence clusters appeared linked to parvovirus B19, influenza, CMV and Epstein-Barr virus. Linkage disequilibrium might explain the correlated functional status among segregating V segments, but an unknown experimental factor could not be excluded. According to a later analysis, TCR association rates differed among HLA loci, with DRB1 alleles showing the most associated TCRs and HLA-C alleles showing the fewest. Because some donors lacked HLA typing at each locus, the association tests relied only on the typed subset. Fewer than 20 rarely observed V segments, including chromosome 9 orphons, were excluded from the earlier analysis of approximately 500 of the donors because counts were too low.

A note on this clone: What this receptor recognizes is not known. It has no much larger one-base neighbor in the sample; base qualities were not kept.

Libraries were constructed by the immunoSEQ multiplex PCR assay. The multiplex PCR relied on a mix of 60 forward primers for TCR Vbeta segments and 13 reverse primers for TCR Jbeta segments. Amplification of the CDR3 region of rearranged TCR beta genes was performed with a multiplex PCR assay on genomic DNA. On the Illumina HiSeq System, the amplified TCR beta libraries were sequenced as 87-base-pair reads. In the source study's methods: A later analysis tallied 80 million to 95 million unique TCR beta chains across the roughly 610 repertoires, and about 10 million of those chains were shared by two or more donors. Raw reads were error-corrected and collapsed into unique sequences by a nearest-neighbor algorithm in which closely related sequences were merged to remove PCR and sequencing errors. V, D and J gene segments were assigned by aligning CDR3 sequences to IMGT reference sequences. Each retained sequence needed at least a six-nucleotide match to both a V gene segment and a J gene segment. Rearrangements were classified as productive when the CDR3 lacked stop codons and remained in frame with V and J, and all other rearrangements were classified as non-productive. Following IMGT convention, CDR3 was defined as the stretch from the second conserved V-encoded cysteine up to the conserved J-encoded phenylalanine. The earlier analysis of 550 to 650 of the donors excluded any sequence lacking an unambiguous match to a single V gene segment. In an earlier analysis of 587 of the donors, V segments were called functional above 56.7% productive rearrangements and were called segregating when the between-donor standard deviation exceeded 5%. To diagnose cytomegalovirus status from the catalog of TCR beta chain sequences, a statistical classification framework was built. V and J gene assignment, in a later analysis, came from comparing TCR nucleotide sequences with IMGT/GENE-DB human TR gene sequences. Using the TCRdist pipeline, a later analysis assigned CDR3 sequences along with most-parsimonious VDJ recombination scenarios. In a later analysis, each TCR beta chain was defined by its CDR3 amino acid sequence together with its V-gene family, and reads without a unique V-gene family were excluded. A later analysis removed 550 to 650 highly shared, low-generation-probability nucleotide sequences to deal with suspected cross-contamination and a sequencing artifact. A later analysis calculated a clonal expansion index for each public chain from normalized within-repertoire ranks of inferred template counts. In a later analysis, generation probabilities were computed using a VDJ recombination model fitted to out-of-frame rearrangements, and the results were checked against IGoR. In a later analysis, TCR-TCR, TCR-HLA and TCR-CMV co-occurrence was scored with hypergeometric tests, and a repertoire-size bias correction was applied to TCR pairs. To estimate false discovery rates, a later analysis permuted the HLA or CMV assignments 20 times. In a later analysis, co-occurring TCRs were grouped using DBSCAN, and TCRdist sequence similarity was added for clustering within HLA-allele-positive subsets. Repertoires with fewer than 30,000 or more than 120,000 public chains were left out of co-occurrence clustering, as were five repertoires with anomalous nucleotide sharing. TCRdb took this table from immuneACCESS and kept in-frame rearrangements with V and J called. Such tables lack part of the clones; where checked against another copy, unresolved V genes explain under half of the gap, and the rest is unexplained. V and J calls and clone size follow that table, whereas D and trimming were derived from the DNA. Across this sample there are roughly 150,000 clones, with over 70% seen only once. Over 6% of the sample rests with the top ten.

The cohort comprised 550 to 700 healthy bone marrow donors. At the time of sampling, all cohort members were nominally healthy, though unrecorded immune exposures were likely present. The donor was CMV seronegative and belonged to the group of around 400 seronegative cohort members. A peripheral blood sample was provided by each donor, and peripheral blood mononuclear cells were used for TCR beta sequencing. The Qiagen DNeasy Blood Extraction Kit was used to extract genomic DNA from the blood cell samples. Between the V and J ends, shortened by 2 bases and 0 bases respectively, the junction contains 8 bases. According to the germline V gene, CDR1 reads WSHSY and CDR2 reads SAAADI. Taken from cysteine to phenylalanine, the CDR3 has 15 residues. Only the CDR3 DNA stays, 45 bases, in frame from base 1.

The source material was PBMCs. The origin of this receptor is a man younger than 40 in good health and CMV-seronegative. The chain joins TRBV10-2 to TRBJ1-5; a tentative D call is TRBD1 (5 bases match). The DNA reads TGCGCCAGCAGTGAGAGACAGCTTAGCAATCAGCCCCAGCATTTT. This gives the protein CASSERQLSNQPQHF.